The following is a T cell receptor (beta chain) sequence with its context. What it binds is not known. The source of the sample is a study of T cell repertoires in ileal Crohn's disease. Study background: Postoperative therapy was given to about half: about a dozen thiopurines, 15 to 20 anti-TNF agents. Biopsies of the neoterminal ileum at postoperative colonoscopy form M6 samples.

Study observations and caveats: Every patient over 26.8% clonality showed endoscopic recurrence. Compared with CD4 T cells, sorted CD8 cells carried more expanded clones.

The CDR3 contains 14 residues. Trimming left V 3 bases short and J 3 bases short, with 13 bases between. The germline CDR1 and CDR2 sequences are SGHNT and YYREEE (reference sequence). The table came from immunoSEQ multiplex PCR; TCRdb's copy has only in-frame clones and leaves some out. The sample holds 1,500 to 1,800 clones, over 75% seen once. The time point is: neoterminal ileum biopsy at postoperative endoscopy, about 6 months after surgery. The V and J genes are TRBV5-4 and TRBJ2-7, with D possibly being TRBD1 (5 bases). The TCR originated in an adult with Crohn's disease. Sequences were obtained from ileal tissue. CDR3 protein: CASSSAGRSYEQYF. CDR3 bases: TGTGCCAGCAGCTCAGCAGGGCGAAGCTACGAGCAGTACTTC.